This is a list of T cell receptor beta chains from one sample in a study of cytomegalovirus exposure and HLA in healthy donors. Produced via immunoSEQ multiplex PCR; TCRdb's table is partial and in-frame only. The sample includes 80,000 to 95,000 clones, around 67% of them seen just once. Sequencing input: PBMCs. Receptors were obtained from a human donor in good health. Both conserved end residues are part of each CDR3. D genes are given only for firm matches. A row's size may be missing; if present it is once, few, many or a size class.

V	size	J	D	length	DNA	CDR3
TRBV5-4	NA	TRBJ2-2	NA	14	TGTGCCAGCAGCACCGACAGCTACACCGGGGAGCTGTTTTTT	CASSTDSYTGELFF
TRBV11-3	NA	TRBJ2-7	TRBD1	15	TGTGCCAGCAGCTCCCACGGGACAGGAGCCTACGAGCAGTACTTC	CASSSHGTGAYEQYF
TRBV7-3	NA	TRBJ2-1	TRBD2	15	TGTGCCAGCAGCCCCACGGGGGGACCCTACAATGAGCAGTTCTTC	CASSPTGGPYNEQFF
TRBV4-2	NA	TRBJ2-1	TRBD2	17	TGTGCCAGCAGCCAATTCGCGACTAGCGGGACTTACAATGAGCAGTTCTTC	CASSQFATSGTYNEQFF
TRBV6-6	NA	TRBJ1-5	TRBD1	15	TGTGCCAGCGAAGGGGGCGGGCTCGGCAATCAGCCCCAGCATTTT	CASEGGGLGNQPQHF
TRBV5-6	NA	TRBJ1-5	TRBD1	15	TGTGCCAGCAGCCAAACAGGGGGGAGCAATCAGCCCCAGCATTTT	CASSQTGGSNQPQHF
TRBV9	once	TRBJ1-5	TRBD1	15	TGTGCCAGCAGCGGACAGGGGGTCAGAAATCAGCCCCAGCATTTT	CASSGQGVRNQPQHF
TRBV15	few	TRBJ2-7	NA	17	TGTGCCACCAGCAGAGATCTCGGCCGGGCAGGGAGGAACGAGCAGTACTTC	CATSRDLGRAGRNEQYF
TRBV27	few	TRBJ2-7	NA	13	TGTGCCAGCAGTTTATGGGCCCAGCACGAGCAGTACTTC	CASSLWAQHEQYF
TRBV10-3	NA	TRBJ1-1	NA	13	TGTGCCATCAGTTGGAGGGGGGGCACTGAAGCTTTCTTT	CAISWRGGTEAFF
TRBV2	NA	TRBJ1-6	NA	10	TGTGCCAGCAGTCATGCACCCCTCCACTTT	CASSHAPLHF
TRBV5-1	NA	TRBJ1-2	TRBD1	15	TGCGCCAGCAGCACGGGACAGGGAACGGGCTATGGCTACACCTTC	CASSTGQGTGYGYTF
TRBV5-1	NA	TRBJ1-2	NA	14	TGCGCCAGCAGCTTGGATGGCAGACTCTATGGCTACACCTTC	CASSLDGRLYGYTF
TRBV7-9	few	TRBJ1-2	NA	13	TGTGCCAGCAGCTTATCGGAAAAGGGGGGCTACACCTTC	CASSLSEKGGYTF
TRBV6-5	once	TRBJ2-3	NA	14	TGTGCCAGCAGTTACCGGGGAATCGATGATACGCAGTATTTT	CASSYRGIDDTQYF
TRBV5-1	NA	TRBJ2-3	NA	16	TGCGCCAGCAGCTTGGCCTTGGCAGGAAGCACAGATACGCAGTATTTT	CASSLALAGSTDTQYF
TRBV27	NA	TRBJ1-1	NA	15	TGTGCCAGCAGTTTGACCCACCCACCGAGGACTGAAGCTTTCTTT	CASSLTHPPRTEAFF
TRBV9	NA	TRBJ1-3	NA	16	TGTGCCAGCAGCGTAGCTAACGGGGGGCCTGGAAACACCATATATTTT	CASSVANGGPGNTIYF
TRBV7-8	once	TRBJ1-2	TRBD1	19	TGTGCCAGCAGCTTAGCGGTCGGACTTGGGACAGCGACTTTCTCTGGCTACACCTTC	CASSLAVGLGTATFSGYTF
TRBV7-2	NA	TRBJ2-7	TRBD2	15	TGTGCCAGCAGCTTAGGATTAGCGGGGGCCTACGAGCAGTACTTC	CASSLGLAGAYEQYF
TRBV18	NA	TRBJ2-5	NA	14	TGTGCCAGCTCGACGGCGGCCGCGGTGGCTGCCCAGTACTTC	CASSTAAAVAAQYF
TRBV6-1	NA	TRBJ1-1	TRBD1	15	TGTGCCAGCAGTGAACCGGGACAGCTGAACACTGAAGCTTTCTTT	CASSEPGQLNTEAFF
TRBV2	once	TRBJ1-1	TRBD1	16	TGTGCCAGCAGCCTCCTCCTACCGGCAGGGGGTCCTGAAGCTTTCTTT	CASSLLLPAGGPEAFF
TRBV5-1	few	TRBJ2-7	NA	12	TGCGCCAGCAGCTTTGAGATATCCGAGCAGTACTTC	CASSFEISEQYF
TRBV11-3	NA	TRBJ2-2	TRBD2	17	TGTGCCAGCAGCTTAGCTAGCGGGGGACGGAACACCGGGGAGCTGTTTTTT	CASSLASGGRNTGELFF
TRBV5-4	NA	TRBJ2-1	TRBD2	18	TGTGCCAGCAGCTTGGCCCTTGCTAGCGGGGGGTCCTACAATGAGCAGTTCTTC	CASSLALASGGSYNEQFF
TRBV5-1	NA	TRBJ1-3	NA	15	TGCGCCAGCAGCTCACACAGGTACTCTGGAAACACCATATATTTT	CASSSHRYSGNTIYF
TRBV5-1	few	TRBJ1-4	TRBD1	12	TGCGCCAGCAGCCTGGACAGGGAACAACTGTTTTTT	CASSLDREQLFF
TRBV2	once	TRBJ1-5	NA	15	TGTGCCAGCAGTACGGGCAGGGATGGCAATCAGCCCCAGCATTTT	CASSTGRDGNQPQHF
TRBV9	few	TRBJ2-2	NA	14	TGTGCCAGCAGCGTAGTACAGAACACCGGGGAGCTGTTTTTT	CASSVVQNTGELFF
TRBV5-1	NA	TRBJ1-1	NA	16	TGCGCCAGCAGCTATGGACAGACCGCTATGAACACTGAAGCTTTCTTT	CASSYGQTAMNTEAFF
TRBV11-1	NA	TRBJ2-3	NA	13	TGTGCCAGCAGCTTCGGACAGCCAGATACGCAGTATTTT	CASSFGQPDTQYF
TRBV7-3	NA	TRBJ1-1	NA	13	TGTGCCAGCAGCTCGAGCGGGGACACTGAAGCTTTCTTT	CASSSSGDTEAFF
TRBV7-7	few	TRBJ1-6	NA	13	TGTGCTAGCAGCTTGGACAGCAATTCACCCCTCCACTTT	CASSLDSNSPLHF
TRBV5-4	NA	TRBJ2-2	NA	16	TGTGCCAGCAGCTCCCCCGGCGGGACCAACACCGGGGAGCTGTTTTTT	CASSSPGGTNTGELFF
TRBV6-5	NA	TRBJ1-4	NA	14	TGTGCCAGCAGTTACTCCGGGGCTAATGAAAAACTGTTTTTT	CASSYSGANEKLFF
TRBV2	NA	TRBJ2-5	NA	13	TGTGCCAGCAGTGGGGGCAGAGAAGAGACCCAGTACTTC	CASSGGREETQYF
TRBV19	NA	TRBJ1-6	TRBD1	14	TGTGCCAGTAGTGACAGGGGGTATAATTCACCCCTCCACTTT	CASSDRGYNSPLHF